Listed here is a single TCR beta chain. The junction departs from germline at one end; a sequencing error may be responsible. The sample originates from a study of CD8+CD57+ T cells in acquired aplastic anemia. Study at large: The sorted CD4+ and CD8+ cells yielded an average around 3 ug of DNA.

Investigators profiled TCR beta VDJ and CDR3 from genomic DNA template. TCRdb re-called the reads through MiXCR, storing one row per CDR3 protein. The table lists around 430,000 distinct CDR3 sequences, around 30% of them singletons. The CDR3 sequence is 13 residues long. All sequencing subjects had displayed CD8+CD57+ cell expansion on flow cytometry. Sequences were obtained from sorted CD4+, CD8+, or CD8+CD57+ T cells (not recorded which) from PBMCs. The genes are TRBV12-3 or TRBV12-4 and TRBJ2-7, with D possibly being TRBD1 (6 bases). The sequence was collected from a human donor with aplastic anemia. Here the CDR3 DNA reads TGTGCCGGCAGTTACAGGGATTCCGTGGAGCAGTACTTC. Its translation is CAGSYRDSVEQYF.